These 21 T cell receptor beta chains were all obtained from the same sample, sequenced in a study of cytomegalovirus exposure and HLA in healthy donors. Method: immunoSEQ multiplex PCR; TCRdb's copy keeps in-frame clones and lacks some. The sample records over 100,000 clones, roughly 87% being singletons. The sequencing sample was made of PBMCs. The receptors were gathered from a young woman in good health and CMV-seronegative.

V and J are TRBV2 and TRBJ2-7; 7 nucleotides agree with TRBD2. The ends lost 7 bases at V and 0 bases at J; junction bases unmatched: 6. The CDR3 runs 14 residues. Germline assignment: CDR1 SNHLY and CDR2 FYNNEI. The CDR3 here is CASTSASGSYEQYF. The DNA for the CDR3 is TGTGCCAGCACTTCGGCTAGCGGCTCCTACGAGCAGTACTTC.

This sequence joins TRBV6-6 and TRBJ2-5, with no clear D. This CDR3 comprises 15 residues. V dropped 7 bases and J dropped 0 bases, with 15 bases sitting between them. CDR1 and CDR2 (germline): MNHNY, SVGAGI (reference sequence). The chain's CDR3 is CASTINLGYQETQYF. CDR3 coding DNA: TGTGCCAGCACAATAAACCTAGGCTACCAAGAGACCCAGTACTTC.

As for this clone: The sample carries other DNA sequences with the same CDR3. This sequence joins TRBV7-9 and TRBJ1-5; 11 bases are a match to TRBD1. The CDR3 runs 14 residues. The V gene end was trimmed by 3 bases and the J gene end by 6 bases; junction bases not matched to a gene: 1. Germline V gene data show CDR1 as SEHNR and CDR2 as FQNEAQ (reference sequence). The CDR3, as DNA: TGTGCCAGCAGCTTGGGACAGGGGGGTCAGCCCCAGCATTTT. Translation: CASSLGQGGQPQHF.

The J gene is TRBJ1-2, the V gene TRBV13, with TRBD1 matching 9 bases. Germline V lookup: CDR1 PRHDT, CDR2 FYEKMQ (reference sequence). This CDR3 has 21 residues. Trimming at V came to 4 bases and at J to 5 bases, leaving 26 bases not matched to a gene. The CDR3 nucleotides are TGTGCCAGCAGCTCCCTAACCGTCAGGGGGACAGGGAACGAGGATGAATATGGCTACACCTTC. Amino acids: CASSSLTVRGTGNEDEYGYTF.

V usage is TRBV4-1 and J usage is TRBJ1-5; D gene uncertain. Trimming left V 0 bases short and J 6 bases short, with 18 bases between. The CDR3 sequence is 17 residues long. Germline V gives CDR1 MGHRA, CDR2 YSYEKL. The CDR3 spells CASSQDRTAGNGQPQHF. DNA of the CDR3: TGCGCCAGCAGCCAAGACCGGACCGCGGGGAACGGTCAGCCCCAGCATTTT.

This clone was found once. V and J are TRBV2 and TRBJ2-5; 8 bases align to TRBD2. The CDR3 length is 15 residues. Trimming cost V 6 bases and J 4 bases; bases outside gene matches: 10. Germline-derived CDR1 and CDR2 are SNHLY and FYNNEI. CDR3 loop: CASRPSFGGGETQYF. CDR3 DNA sequence: TGTGCCAGCAGGCCCAGCTTCGGGGGGGGAGAGACCCAGTACTTC.

This sequence joins TRBV6-5 and TRBJ2-3; TRBD2 matches 9 bases. V lost 0 bases to trimming and J lost 3 bases; unmatched junction nucleotides: 1. Germline V CDR1 and CDR2: MNHEY, SVGAGI. The length of the CDR3 is 15 residues. CDR3 coding DNA: TGTGCCAGCAGTTACTCTAGCGGGAGAACAGATACGCAGTATTTT. Residues: CASSYSSGRTDTQYF.

The chain combines TRBV9 with TRBJ1-2; no definite D call. V lost 2 bases to trimming and J lost 6 bases, with 8 bases between them. The CDR3 totals 12 residues. Germline assignment: CDR1 SGDLS and CDR2 YYNGEE. The CDR3 here is CASSVQFHGYTF. The CDR3 DNA is TGTGCCAGCAGCGTCCAATTTCATGGCTACACCTTC.

The rearrangement joins TRBV6-5 to TRBJ2-3; D is perhaps TRBD2 (6 bases). The V end was cut by 10 bases, the J end by 6 bases, with 20 bases between. This CDR3 is 14 amino acids long. The germline V gene has CDR1 MNHEY and CDR2 SVGAGI. The CDR3: CATWGLPEADTQYF. In nucleotides, the CDR3 is TGTGCCACATGGGGACTCCCGGAGGCGGATACGCAGTATTTT.

The V gene is TRBV18, the J gene TRBJ2-1, with a possible D match to TRBD2 (7 bases). This CDR3 region has 13 residues. CDR1 KGHSH and CDR2 LQKENI come from the germline V gene. Trimming removed 2 bases at V and 6 bases at J, with 8 bases between. CDR3 in amino acids: CASSPGGANEQFF. The DNA of the CDR3 is TGTGCCAGCTCACCAGGGGGGGCCAATGAGCAGTTCTTC. Using reference TRBV18 and TRBJ2-1 for the parts outside the CDR3, the full variable domain is NAGVMQNPRHLVRRRGQEARLRCSPMKGHSHVYWYRQLPEEGLKFMVYLQKENIIDESGMPKERFSAEFPKEGPSILRIQQVVRGDSAAYFCASSPGGANEQFFGPGTRLTVL.

V gene TRBV5-1 combines with J gene TRBJ1-5, with 8 bases matching TRBD1. Germline loops: CDR1 SGHRS, CDR2 YFSETQ. This CDR3 has 15 residues. V was pared by 2 bases and J by 5 bases, with 6 bases of the junction left unmatched. CDR3 bases: TGCGCCAGCAGCTTTGCAGGACAGGGTGATCAGCCCCAGCATTTT. This gives the protein CASSFAGQGDQPQHF.

The V call is TRBV4-1, the J call TRBJ1-1, with D possibly being TRBD1 (5 bases). V lost 5 bases, J lost 10 bases, and 17 bases lay in between. Per germline, CDR1 MGHRA and CDR2 YSYEKL. CDR3 length: 13 residues. CDR3 sequence (DNA): TGCGCCAGCAGCTTTCAGTTGGGGGGATCAGCTTTCTTT. It yields the protein CASSFQLGGSAFF.

This chain connects TRBV7-9 to TRBJ2-5; D might be TRBD2 (6 bases). The CDR3 is 15 amino acids. Trimming removed 1 base at V and 5 bases at J, with 14 bases between. The germline gives CDR1 SEHNR, CDR2 FQNEAQ (reference sequence). The DNA for the CDR3 is TGTGCCAGCAGCTTAGTCGGGGGTGCCCGGGAGACCCAGTACTTC. It specifies CASSLVGGARETQYF.

The chain employs TRBV2 and TRBJ2-7, with 8 bases fitting TRBD1. The CDR3 spans 12 residues. The germline V gene encodes CDR1 SNHLY and CDR2 FYNNEI. V lost 8 bases, J lost 6 bases, and 6 bases stayed unmatched. CDR3 sequence reads: CASGQGQIEQYF. The CDR3 DNA reads as TGTGCCAGCGGACAGGGACAGATCGAGCAGTACTTC.

The V call is TRBV11-3, the J call TRBJ2-3, with a possible D match to TRBD2 (5 bases). Germline loops: CDR1 SGHNT, CDR2 YENEEA. Trimming shortened V by 1 base and J by 4 bases, and 9 bases separated the two germline ends. This CDR3 region has 14 residues. The CDR3 DNA is TGTGCCAGCAGCTTAGGGGGAGACTCAGATACGCAGTATTTT. Protein sequence: CASSLGGDSDTQYF.

The V gene is TRBV6-1, the J gene TRBJ2-2, with D possibly being TRBD2 (5 bases). V lost 7 bases, J lost 3 bases, and 12 bases lay in between. The germline CDR1 and CDR2 sequences are MNHNS and SASEGT. The CDR3 has 14 residues. This chain's CDR3 is CASTRGWDTGELFF. DNA of the CDR3: TGTGCCAGCACCCGGGGTTGGGACACCGGGGAGCTGTTTTTT.

This chain links TRBV7-3 with TRBJ2-5; TRBD1 might be the D (5 bases). V was pared by 5 bases and J by 5 bases, with 18 bases between. This CDR3 is 15 amino acids long. Germline V CDR1 and CDR2: SGHTA, FQGTGA. The CDR3 reads CASSLVVGAAETQYF. DNA for the CDR3: TGTGCCAGCAGCCTAGTGGTAGGGGCGGCGGAGACCCAGTACTTC.

The chain carries TRBV5-4 and TRBJ1-1; no firm D call. The CDR3 totals 16 residues. The germline V gene encodes CDR1 SGHNT and CDR2 YYREEE (reference sequence). Trimming took off 4 bases at V and 7 bases at J, with 23 bases between the two ends. The CDR3 DNA reads TGTGCCAGCAGCCCCGGGGTTACTTTTGAGTTAAATGAAGCTTTCTTT. Its translation: CASSPGVTFELNEAFF.

The chain links TRBV5-1 to TRBJ2-1; TRBD1 is a possible D gene (7 bases). The germline CDR1 and CDR2 sequences are SGHRS and YFSETQ. V lost 4 bases, J lost 5 bases, and 13 bases lay in between. CDR3 length: 14 residues. This CDR3 is CASSPRGEDNEQFF. The CDR3 DNA is TGCGCCAGCAGCCCCAGGGGGGAGGACAATGAGCAGTTCTTC. Based on the CDR3 plus reference TRBV5-1 and TRBJ2-1, the full variable domain is KAGVTQTPRYLIKTRGQQVTLSCSPISGHRSVSWYQQTPGQGLQFLFEYFSETQRNKGNFPGRFSGRQFSNSRSEMNVSTLELGDSALYLCASSPRGEDNEQFFGPGTRLTVL.

The chain carries TRBV5-5 and TRBJ1-1, with unresolved D. CDR3 size: 15 residues. The germline V and J ends were trimmed by 3 bases and 0 bases, with 12 bases remaining between them. Germline CDR1 and CDR2: SGHKS and YYEKEE (reference sequence). CDR3 nucleotide sequence: TGTGCCAGCAGCTGGGAACCGGGGATGAACACTGAAGCTTTCTTT. It translates to CASSWEPGMNTEAFF.

This clone was counted a few times. The rearrangement links TRBV7-2 to TRBJ1-6; 7 bases are a match to TRBD1. Germline CDR1 reads SGHTA; CDR2 reads FQGNSA. The ends lost 6 bases at V and 10 bases at J; junction bases unmatched: 9. This CDR3 has 14 residues. CDR3 sequence (DNA): TGTGCCAGCAGTTCGGACAGGACCTACTCACCCCTCCACTTT. Protein sequence: CASSSDRTYSPLHF.